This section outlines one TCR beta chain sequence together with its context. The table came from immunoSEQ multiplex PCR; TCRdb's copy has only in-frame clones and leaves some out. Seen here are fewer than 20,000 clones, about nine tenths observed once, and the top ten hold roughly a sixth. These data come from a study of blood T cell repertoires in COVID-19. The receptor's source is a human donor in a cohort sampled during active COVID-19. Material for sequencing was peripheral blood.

CDR3 bases: TGTGCCAGCAGCCATATTAGGGGGACACAAAAACACGAGGGTTCTGGAAACACCATATATTTT. Translation gives CASSHIRGTQKHEGSGNTIYF. The chain employs TRBV14 and TRBJ1-3, with D perhaps TRBD1 (6 bases). V was trimmed by 3 bases and J by 1 base, leaving 28 bases between them. Germline assignment: CDR1 SGHDN and CDR2 FVKESK. This CDR3 has 21 amino acids.